Presented here are 9 T cell receptor beta chains from one specimen sequenced in a study of blood T cells in healthy people across ages. Sample-barcoded 5' priming and a J-beta primer mix drove a second PCR of about 6 to 11 cycles. TCRdb called the 5' RACE reads again in MiXCR, with one record for every CDR3 protein. The sample has over 1.5 million distinct CDR3 sequences, about 49% seen once. Sequenced input: blood. The source of these receptors is a woman aged 40 to 49 in good health.

The table lists this clonotype with a few counts. The chain combines TRBV11-2 with TRBJ1-1, with D possibly being TRBD1 (5 bases). The CDR3 length is 12 residues. The V gene lost 5 bases and the J gene lost 5 bases, with 9 bases spanning the gap. Germline V gene data show CDR1 as SGHAT and CDR2 as FQNNGV. This CDR3 reads CASSGGLTEAFF. The CDR3 DNA is TGTGCCAGCAGCGGGGGTTTGACTGAAGCTTTCTTT.

The V call is TRBV6-2 or TRBV6-3, the J call TRBJ1-5; no clear D. The V gene's germline CDR1 is MNHEY and CDR2 SVGEGT. With 6 bases removed from V and 0 bases from J, the gap between germline ends came to 18 bases. There are 17 residues in the CDR3. This CDR3 is CASSHDRGSHSNQPQHF. DNA of the CDR3: TGTGCCAGCAGCCATGACCGCGGGAGTCATAGCAATCAGCCCCAGCATTTT.

The V call is TRBV6-5, the J call TRBJ2-7; unclear D gene. The V end lost 1 base, the J end lost 0 bases, and 4 bases lay between the germline ends. Germline CDR1 MNHEY, CDR2 SVGAGI. The CDR3 runs 13 residues. The CDR3 DNA is TGTGCCAGCAGTTACTACAACTCCTACGAGCAGTACTTC. It translates to CASSYYNSYEQYF.

Of note for this clonotype: Compared with germline, one end of the junction differs, possibly owing to a read error. The chain employs TRBV6-5 and TRBJ1-1; 7 bases are a match to TRBD1. This CDR3 is built from 14 residues. CDR1 and CDR2 from the germline V gene are MNHEY and SVGAGI. CDR3 nucleotides: TGTGCCTGCAGCAACGACAGGGAGACCCCTGAAGCTTTCTTT. Its translation: CACSNDRETPEAFF.

The chain is built from TRBV15 and TRBJ1-5; 8 bases agree with TRBD1. Trimming at V came to 1 base and at J to 7 bases, leaving 3 bases not matched to a gene. The CDR3 length is 14 residues. Germline V CDR1 and CDR2: LNHNV, YYDKDF (reference sequence). This CDR3 reads CATSRAGGRQPQHF. CDR3 coding DNA: TGTGCCACCAGCAGAGCAGGGGGCCGGCAGCCCCAGCATTTT.

This rearrangement joins TRBV7-2 to TRBJ1-4; D may be TRBD1 (5 bases). CDR3 length: 15 amino acids. Germline V gene lookup returns CDR1 SGHTA and CDR2 FQGNSA. Deletions cut 1 base from V and 8 bases from J, with 14 bases between. For the CDR3, the DNA is TGTGCCAGCAGCTTAGGAGGATTGGGGCGAGAAAAACTGTTTTTT. Translating it yields CASSLGGLGREKLFF.

This rearrangement joins TRBV6-1 to TRBJ2-1; possibly TRBD2 for D (6 bases). In germline, CDR1 is MNHNS, CDR2 SASEGT. The length of the CDR3 is 18 residues. V shed 5 bases and J shed 2 bases, with 22 bases lying between them. The CDR3 coding sequence is TGTGCCAGCAGTCCATCTGGGGGTGGCGGGGTTACCTACAATGAGCAGTTCTTC. This gives the protein CASSPSGGGGVTYNEQFF.

This clonotype was picked up a small number of times. The chain combines TRBV29-1 with TRBJ2-5; D is possibly TRBD1 or TRBD2 (6 bases each). Germline values: CDR1 SQVTM, CDR2 ANQGSEA. CDR3 length: 17 amino acids. V shed 5 bases and J shed 0 bases, with 22 bases lying between them. The DNA of the CDR3 is TGCAGCGTTTGGGGGGCCTCGGGGGAAACCTACCAAGAGACCCAGTACTTC. Protein: CSVWGASGETYQETQYF.

The gene calls are TRBV6-1 and TRBJ2-2, with 8 bases that match TRBD1. The CDR3 consists of 14 residues. The germline V gene encodes CDR1 MNHNS and CDR2 SASEGT. J was trimmed by 5 bases and V by 4 bases; bases with no gene match: 3. Written as DNA, the CDR3 is TGTGCCAGCAGTGGACAGGGGTTTACCGGGGAGCTGTTTTTT. Residues: CASSGQGFTGELFF.